This TCR beta chain comes out of a study of blood T cells in healthy people across ages. Across the whole study: There was about one barcoded beta molecule captured by template switching per two T cells.

A second PCR of 7 to 11 cycles used a sample-barcoded 5' primer and a J-beta primer mix. TCRdb ran MiXCR on the 5' RACE reads and lists one entry per CDR3 protein. Among about 680,000 distinct CDR3 sequences listed, 49% were seen once. In germline, CDR1 is SSHAT, CDR2 FNYEAQ (reference sequence). The CDR3 runs to 16 residues. This clonotype is a singleton in its sample. Its specificity is unknown. Germline is not matched at one junction end, which may reflect a read error. General study findings and limits: Older age went with lower TCR beta diversity per million T cells, in a roughly linear way. When set beside aged donors, long-lived donors presented more naive CD4+ cells and higher diversity.

This chain uses TRBV7-7 with TRBJ2-1; TRBD2 aligns across 9 bases. TRBJ2-7 explains the end of the DNA better; the J call may be wrong. The sequence was obtained from a woman aged 55-69 years in good health. The specimen was blood. The CDR3 nucleotides are TGTGCTAGCAGCTTGGTAGCGGGAGCCGCCTACAATGAGCAGTACTTC. The encoded protein is CASSLVAGAAYNEQYF.